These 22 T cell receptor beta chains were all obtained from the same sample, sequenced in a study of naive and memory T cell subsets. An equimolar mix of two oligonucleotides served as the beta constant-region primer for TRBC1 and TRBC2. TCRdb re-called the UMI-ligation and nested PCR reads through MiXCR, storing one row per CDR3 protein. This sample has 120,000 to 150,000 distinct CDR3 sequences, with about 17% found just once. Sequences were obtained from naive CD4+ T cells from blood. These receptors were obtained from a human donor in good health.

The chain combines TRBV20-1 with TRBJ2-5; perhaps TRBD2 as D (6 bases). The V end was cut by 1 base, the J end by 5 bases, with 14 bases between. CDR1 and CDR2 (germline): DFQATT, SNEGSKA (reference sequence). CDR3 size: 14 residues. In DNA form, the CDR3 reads TGCAGTGCTAGAGTCCCGGGAGTGACTGAGACCCAGTACTTC. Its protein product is CSARVPGVTETQYF.

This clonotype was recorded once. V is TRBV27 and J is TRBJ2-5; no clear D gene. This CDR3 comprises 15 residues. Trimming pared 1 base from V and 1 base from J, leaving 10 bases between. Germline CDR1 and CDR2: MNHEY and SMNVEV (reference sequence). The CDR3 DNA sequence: TGTGCCAGCAGTTTATATTCCGCTGGCCAAGAGACCCAGTACTTC. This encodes CASSLYSAGQETQYF.

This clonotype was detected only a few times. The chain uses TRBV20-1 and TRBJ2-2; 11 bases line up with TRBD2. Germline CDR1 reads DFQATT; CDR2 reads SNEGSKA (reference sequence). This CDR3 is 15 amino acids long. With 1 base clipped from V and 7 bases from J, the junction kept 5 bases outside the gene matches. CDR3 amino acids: CSARVRLAGHGELFF. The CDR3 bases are TGCAGTGCTAGAGTCAGACTAGCGGGGCACGGGGAGCTGTTTTTT.

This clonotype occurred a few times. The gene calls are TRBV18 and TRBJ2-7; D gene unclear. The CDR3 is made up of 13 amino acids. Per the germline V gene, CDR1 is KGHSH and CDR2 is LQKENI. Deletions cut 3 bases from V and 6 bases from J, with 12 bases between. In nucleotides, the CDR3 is TGTGCCAGCTCACCTTCCGTAGAGCTCGAGCAGTACTTC. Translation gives CASSPSVELEQYF.

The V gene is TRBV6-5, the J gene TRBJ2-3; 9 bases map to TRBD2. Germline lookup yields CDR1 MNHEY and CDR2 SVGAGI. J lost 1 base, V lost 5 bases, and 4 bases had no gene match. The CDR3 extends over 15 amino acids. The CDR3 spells CASSRRTSGTDTQYF. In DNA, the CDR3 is TGTGCCAGCAGTCGGCGGACTAGCGGCACAGATACGCAGTATTTT.

In DNA, the CDR3 is TGTGCCAGCAGTTTTAGCAGGGGGTGGACTAATGAAAAACTGTTTTTT. Translating it yields CASSFSRGWTNEKLFF. This rearrangement joins TRBV27 to TRBJ1-4, with 7 bases fitting TRBD1. With V trimmed by 3 bases and J by 2 bases, 6 bases remained unmatched. Germline V gene data show CDR1 as MNHEY and CDR2 as SMNVEV (reference sequence). The CDR3 consists of 16 residues.

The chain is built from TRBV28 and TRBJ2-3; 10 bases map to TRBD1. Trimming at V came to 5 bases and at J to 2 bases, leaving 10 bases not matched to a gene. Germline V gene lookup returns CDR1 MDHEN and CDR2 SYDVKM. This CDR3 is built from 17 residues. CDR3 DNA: TGTGCCAGCAGTGCATCCCTGGGACAGGGGACCACAGATACGCAGTATTTT. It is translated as CASSASLGQGTTDTQYF.

Here the CDR3 DNA reads TGTGCCAGCAGCTTACCTTACGGCGGGGAGAACACCGGGGAGCTGTTTTTT. This encodes CASSLPYGGENTGELFF. The gene calls are TRBV7-2 and TRBJ2-2; a possible D gene is TRBD2 (6 bases). Trimming cost V 2 bases and J 1 base, with 14 bases left between them. The CDR3 covers 17 residues. Looked up from germline, CDR1 is SGHTA and CDR2 is FQGNSA. Full variable domain (rest looked up from reference TRBV7-2 and TRBJ2-2): GAGVSQSPSNKVTEKGKDVELRCDPISGHTALYWYRQSLGQGLEFLIYFQGNSAPDKSGLPSDRFSAERTGGSVSTLTIQRTQQEDSAVYLCASSLPYGGENTGELFFGEGSRLTVL.

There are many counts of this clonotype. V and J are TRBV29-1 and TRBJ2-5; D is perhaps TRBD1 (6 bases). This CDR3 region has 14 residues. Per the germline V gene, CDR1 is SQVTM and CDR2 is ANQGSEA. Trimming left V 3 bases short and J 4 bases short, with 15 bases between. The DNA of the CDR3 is TGCAGCGTTGACCCCACAGGGAATAGAGAGACCCAGTACTTC. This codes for CSVDPTGNRETQYF.

CDR3 DNA sequence: TGTGCCAGTAGCGAGGGCGCAGGGCTTAACATGAACACTGAAGCTTTCTTT. Its translation: CASSEGAGLNMNTEAFF. The chain employs TRBV19 and TRBJ1-1; maybe TRBD1 (5 bases). V lost 6 bases and J 0 bases, leaving 20 bases between the germline ends. CDR1 and CDR2 from the germline V gene are LNHDA and SQIVND (reference sequence). This CDR3 comprises 17 residues. The full variable domain, rest sourced from reference TRBV19 and TRBJ1-1, is DGGITQSPKYLFRKEGQNVTLSCEQNLNHDAMYWYRQDPGQGLRLIYYSQIVNDFQKGDIAEGYSVSREKKESFPLTVTSAQKNPTAFYLCASSEGAGLNMNTEAFFGQGTRLTVV.

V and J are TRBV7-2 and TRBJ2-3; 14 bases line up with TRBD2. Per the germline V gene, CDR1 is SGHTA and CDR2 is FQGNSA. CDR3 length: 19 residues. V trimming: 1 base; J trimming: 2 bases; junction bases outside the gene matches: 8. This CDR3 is CASSLEGLAGATFTDTQYF. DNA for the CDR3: TGTGCCAGCAGCTTAGAGGGACTAGCGGGAGCGACGTTCACAGATACGCAGTATTTT.

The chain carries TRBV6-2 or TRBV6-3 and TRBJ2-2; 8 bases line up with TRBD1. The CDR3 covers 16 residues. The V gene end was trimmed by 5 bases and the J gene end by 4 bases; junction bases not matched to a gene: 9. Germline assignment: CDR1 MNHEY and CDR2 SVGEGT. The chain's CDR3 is CASSQPQGGRTGELFF. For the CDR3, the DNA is TGTGCCAGCAGTCAACCACAGGGGGGCCGCACCGGGGAGCTGTTTTTT.

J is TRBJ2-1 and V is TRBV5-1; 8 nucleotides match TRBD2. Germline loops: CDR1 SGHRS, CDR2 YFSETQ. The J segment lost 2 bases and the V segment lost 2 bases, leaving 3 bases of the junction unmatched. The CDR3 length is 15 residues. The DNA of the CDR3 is TGCGCCAGCAGCTTAAGCGGGAGTCCCTACAATGAGCAGTTCTTC. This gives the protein CASSLSGSPYNEQFF. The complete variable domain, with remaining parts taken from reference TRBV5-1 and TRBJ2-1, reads KAGVTQTPRYLIKTRGQQVTLSCSPISGHRSVSWYQQTPGQGLQFLFEYFSETQRNKGNFPGRFSGRQFSNSRSEMNVSTLELGDSALYLCASSLSGSPYNEQFFGPGTRLTVL.

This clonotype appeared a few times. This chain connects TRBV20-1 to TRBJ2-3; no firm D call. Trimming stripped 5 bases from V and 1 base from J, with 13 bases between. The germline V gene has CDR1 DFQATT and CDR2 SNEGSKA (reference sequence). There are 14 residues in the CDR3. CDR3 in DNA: TGCAGTGCTCGTATCCTGGCGGGCACAGATACGCAGTATTTT. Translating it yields CSARILAGTDTQYF.

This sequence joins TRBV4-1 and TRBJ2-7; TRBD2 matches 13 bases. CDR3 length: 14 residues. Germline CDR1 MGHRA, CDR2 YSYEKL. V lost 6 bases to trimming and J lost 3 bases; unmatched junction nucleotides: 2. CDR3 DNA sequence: TGCGCCAGCAGGGGACTAGCGGGACACTACGAGCAGTACTTC. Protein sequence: CASRGLAGHYEQYF.

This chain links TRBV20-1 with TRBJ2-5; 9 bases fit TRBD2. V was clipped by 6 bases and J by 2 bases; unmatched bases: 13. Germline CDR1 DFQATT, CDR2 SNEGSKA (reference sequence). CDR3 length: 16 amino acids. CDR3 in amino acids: CSAIGGPSGIQETQYF. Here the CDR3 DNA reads TGCAGTGCAATCGGCGGTCCTAGCGGGATTCAAGAGACCCAGTACTTC.

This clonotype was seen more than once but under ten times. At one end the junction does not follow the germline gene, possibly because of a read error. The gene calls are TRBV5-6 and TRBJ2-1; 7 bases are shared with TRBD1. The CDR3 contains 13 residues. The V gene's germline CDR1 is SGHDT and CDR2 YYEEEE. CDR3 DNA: TGTGCCAGCAGATTGGGACAGATCTATGAGCAGTTCTTC. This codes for CASRLGQIYEQFF.

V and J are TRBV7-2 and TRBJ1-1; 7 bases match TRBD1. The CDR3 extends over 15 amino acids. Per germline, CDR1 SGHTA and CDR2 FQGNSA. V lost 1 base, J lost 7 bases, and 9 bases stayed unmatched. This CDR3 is CASSLVGQGVGEAFF. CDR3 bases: TGTGCCAGCAGCTTAGTAGGGCAGGGGGTAGGTGAAGCTTTCTTT.

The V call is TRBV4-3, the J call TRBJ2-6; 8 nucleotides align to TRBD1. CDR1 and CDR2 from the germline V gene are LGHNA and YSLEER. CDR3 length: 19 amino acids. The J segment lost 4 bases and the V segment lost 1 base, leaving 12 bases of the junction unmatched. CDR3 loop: CASSQVPGQAVRGANVLTF. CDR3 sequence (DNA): TGCGCCAGCAGCCAAGTCCCGGGACAGGCCGTGAGGGGGGCCAACGTCCTGACTTTC.

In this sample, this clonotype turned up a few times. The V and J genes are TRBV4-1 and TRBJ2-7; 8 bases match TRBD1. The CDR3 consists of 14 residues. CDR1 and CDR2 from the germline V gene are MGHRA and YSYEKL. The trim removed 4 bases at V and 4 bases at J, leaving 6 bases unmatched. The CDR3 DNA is TGCGCCAGCAGCCTCTTTCAGGGGGCTTACGAGCAGTACTTC. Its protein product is CASSLFQGAYEQYF.

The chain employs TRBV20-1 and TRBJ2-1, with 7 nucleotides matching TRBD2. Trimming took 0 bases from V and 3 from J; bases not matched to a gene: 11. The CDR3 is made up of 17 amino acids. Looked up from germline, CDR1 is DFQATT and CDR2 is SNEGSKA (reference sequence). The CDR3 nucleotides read TGCAGTGCTAGAGATTTATCGGGGAGGGGCTGCTACAATGAGCAGTTCTTC. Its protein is CSARDLSGRGCYNEQFF.

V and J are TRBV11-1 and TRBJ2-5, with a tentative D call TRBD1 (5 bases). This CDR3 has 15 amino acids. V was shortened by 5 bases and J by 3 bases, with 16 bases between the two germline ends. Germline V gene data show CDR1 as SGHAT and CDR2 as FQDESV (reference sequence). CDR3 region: CASSRDRWAEETQYF. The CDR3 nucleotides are TGTGCCAGCAGCCGAGACAGATGGGCCGAAGAGACCCAGTACTTC.